The 29 T cell receptor beta chains below all came from one sample that was sequenced in a study of sequential checkpoint blockade in melanoma. This sample's treatment: randomized to nivolumab then ipilimumab (arm A) or the reverse (arm B). The method was immunoSEQ multiplex PCR; TCRdb's version includes in-frame clones alone and lacks a portion of them. The table has under 4,500 clones, around a fifth seen once. The starting material was tumor tissue (inferred from file names), obtained from a patient given nivolumab and ipilimumab in sequence. These receptors were taken from a human donor with melanoma.

The CDR3 nucleotides read TGCGCCAGCAGCTTTAACATCGGGACGGGGGAGACCCAGTACTTC. Its protein is CASSFNIGTGETQYF. The chain carries TRBV5-1 and TRBJ2-5; D is perhaps TRBD1 or TRBD2 (5 bases each). Germline V CDR1 and CDR2: SGHRS, YFSETQ. The V end lost 2 bases, the J end lost 5 bases, and 16 bases lay between the germline ends. This CDR3 is 15 amino acids long. The entire variable domain, with the rest obtained from reference TRBV5-1 and TRBJ2-5, is as follows: KAGVTQTPRYLIKTRGQQVTLSCSPISGHRSVSWYQQTPGQGLQFLFEYFSETQRNKGNFPGRFSGRQFSNSRSEMNVSTLELGDSALYLCASSFNIGTGETQYFGPGTRLLVL.

The chain employs TRBV6-8 and TRBJ1-5; TRBD1 might be the D (6 bases). This CDR3 region has 15 residues. V lost 6 bases and J lost 5, with 17 bases in between. The germline CDR1 and CDR2 sequences are MNHGY and SAAAGT. DNA of the CDR3: TGTGCCAGCAGCTCTAAAAGGGGGGGTTATCAGCCCCAGCATTTT. It yields the protein CASSSKRGGYQPQHF.

This clone occurred many times. The chain links TRBV11-3 to TRBJ1-2; TRBD1 matches at 9 bases. The CDR3 runs 19 residues. Germline assignment: CDR1 SGHNT and CDR2 YENEEA. V lost 1 base and J lost 4; bases outside the gene matches: 16. In DNA form, the CDR3 reads TGTGCCAGCAGCTTAGTTCTCGGACAGGGGACAGGAACTCCCTATGGCTACACCTTC. This encodes CASSLVLGQGTGTPYGYTF.

This clone came up a few times. The chain carries TRBV6-8 and TRBJ1-1; 11 bases agree with TRBD1. The V gene's germline CDR1 is MNHGY and CDR2 SAAAGT. This CDR3 contains 14 residues. V shed 8 bases, J shed 5 bases, and the junction held 7 bases outside the gene matches. This CDR3 is CASGQGALRTEAFF. The CDR3 nucleotides read TGTGCCAGCGGACAGGGGGCGTTAAGGACTGAAGCTTTCTTT.

This clone has a handful of counts. The chain carries TRBV6-8 and TRBJ2-7; TRBD1 aligns across 9 bases. CDR1 is MNHGY and CDR2 is SAAAGT in the germline V gene. The CDR3 extends over 16 amino acids. V dropped 6 bases and J dropped 0; count of bases not matched to a gene: 9. CDR3 DNA: TGTGCCAGCAGCTGGGGACAGGGCCAGAGCTCCTACGAGCAGTACTTC. This encodes CASSWGQGQSSYEQYF.

This rearrangement joins TRBV29-1 to TRBJ2-5; TRBD2 aligns across 9 bases. V dropped 4 bases and J dropped 3; count of bases not matched to a gene: 0. This CDR3 is built from 12 residues. Germline-derived CDR1 and CDR2 are SQVTM and ANQGSEA. CDR3 in amino acids: CSVGLAEETQYF. CDR3 DNA: TGCAGCGTTGGACTAGCGGAAGAGACCCAGTACTTC.

This clone was detected many times. The rearrangement links TRBV7-6 to TRBJ2-1, with 7 bases matching TRBD1. V shed 2 bases, J shed 5 bases, and the junction held 12 bases outside the gene matches. CDR3 length: 17 residues. Germline V gene lookup returns CDR1 SGHVS and CDR2 FNYEAQ. In nucleotides, the CDR3 is TGTGCCAGCAGCTTAAGTTTTGGGACAGCGACAAACAATGAGCAGTTCTTC. Protein sequence: CASSLSFGTATNNEQFF.

This clone is medium-sized (0.01 to 0.1%) within its sample. V gene TRBV11-3 combines with J gene TRBJ2-5, with D perhaps TRBD1 (6 bases). In germline, CDR1 is SGHNT, CDR2 YENEEA. CDR3 length: 14 amino acids. The V end lost 3 bases, the J end lost 0 bases, and 8 bases lay between the germline ends. The CDR3 protein is CASSLYRDQETQYF. The CDR3 DNA reads TGTGCCAGCAGCTTGTACAGGGACCAAGAGACCCAGTACTTC.

Relative to its sample, this clone is medium-sized. The chain links TRBV11-3 to TRBJ1-4; the D gene is possibly TRBD1 (5 bases). The CDR3 is made up of 15 amino acids. Trimming pared 6 bases from V and 2 bases from J, leaving 13 bases between. From germline, CDR1 is SGHNT and CDR2 YENEEA. The CDR3 spells CASSSRGGTNEKLFF. CDR3 coding DNA: TGTGCCAGCAGTTCCCGGGGGGGGACTAATGAAAAACTGTTTTTT.

In this sample, this clone turned up many times. The genes are TRBV11-3 and TRBJ2-7, with D maybe TRBD1 (5 bases). V gave up 5 bases and J gave up 11 bases, with 22 bases separating them. Germline loops: CDR1 SGHNT, CDR2 YENEEA. CDR3 length: 14 amino acids. The CDR3 protein is CASSHLGPKGFEYF. CDR3 bases: TGTGCCAGCAGCCACCTGGGGCCTAAGGGATTTGAGTACTTC. Together with reference TRBV11-3 and TRBJ2-7, the CDR3 gives the full variable domain: EAGVVQSPRYKIIEKKQPVAFWCNPISGHNTLYWYLQNLGQGPELLIRYENEEAVDDSQLPKDRFSAERLKGVDSTLKIQPAELGDSAVYLCASSHLGPKGFEYFGPGTRLTVT.

Sample share makes this clone medium-sized. This chain links TRBV11-3 with TRBJ2-7; 7 bases match TRBD1. Germline loops: CDR1 SGHNT, CDR2 YENEEA. The CDR3 length is 14 residues. V shed 5 bases and J 4 bases; nucleotides not matched to a gene: 8. The CDR3, as DNA: TGTGCCAGCAGCCCGACAGGGACCCAATACGAGCAGTACTTC. Translation: CASSPTGTQYEQYF. Filled out from reference TRBV11-3 and TRBJ2-7, the complete variable domain reads EAGVVQSPRYKIIEKKQPVAFWCNPISGHNTLYWYLQNLGQGPELLIRYENEEAVDDSQLPKDRFSAERLKGVDSTLKIQPAELGDSAVYLCASSPTGTQYEQYFGPGTRLTVT.

Only a few counts were recorded for this clone. This chain joins TRBV6-8 and TRBJ1-6, with D possibly TRBD1 on 5 matching bases. Trimming cost V 2 bases and J 7 bases, with 15 bases left between them. The germline V gene has CDR1 MNHGY and CDR2 SAAAGT. The CDR3 runs to 16 residues. CDR3 nucleotides: TGTGCCAGCAGTTACCGTCGGGGGAATCTAAATTCACCCCTCCACTTT. Protein sequence: CASSYRRGNLNSPLHF.

The sample holds many counts of this clone. This chain connects TRBV11-3 to TRBJ1-2, with 7 nucleotides matching TRBD1. Per the germline V gene, CDR1 is SGHNT and CDR2 is YENEEA. Germline trimming cut 2 bases from V and 2 bases from J; bases unmatched to any gene: 2. The CDR3 is 14 amino acids. CDR3 amino acids: CASSLQTGNYGYTF. CDR3 in DNA: TGTGCCAGCAGCTTACAGACAGGGAACTATGGCTACACCTTC.

This clone has a count of ten or more. The gene calls are TRBV11-3 and TRBJ2-3; 8 bases fit TRBD2. After removal of 5 bases from V and 2 bases from J, the junction contained 9 bases not matched to a gene. Germline CDR1 is SGHNT and CDR2 is YENEEA. The CDR3 is 16 amino acids. In DNA form, the CDR3 reads TGTGCCAGCAGCCCACTTATAGCGGGATTCACAGATACGCAGTATTTT. Its protein is CASSPLIAGFTDTQYF.

J is TRBJ1-6 and V is TRBV5-1; perhaps TRBD1 as D (5 bases). The germline V gene encodes CDR1 SGHRS and CDR2 YFSETQ. V was trimmed by 5 bases and J by 6 bases, leaving 15 bases between them. This CDR3 comprises 15 residues. The CDR3 loop is CASRPTQGSNSPLHF. The DNA of the CDR3 is TGCGCCAGCAGACCAACTCAGGGTTCTAATTCACCCCTCCACTTT. The whole variable domain, filled in from reference TRBV5-1 and TRBJ1-6, reads KAGVTQTPRYLIKTRGQQVTLSCSPISGHRSVSWYQQTPGQGLQFLFEYFSETQRNKGNFPGRFSGRQFSNSRSEMNVSTLELGDSALYLCASRPTQGSNSPLHFGNGTRLTVT.

This clone has a single count. The rearrangement uses TRBV5-1 and TRBJ2-7; a possible D gene is TRBD1 (6 bases). Trimming removed 4 bases from V and 3 bases from J, with 14 bases in between. Looked up from germline, CDR1 is SGHRS and CDR2 is YFSETQ. The CDR3 totals 14 residues. The CDR3 DNA sequence: TGCGCCAGCAGCCTACAGGGTTTAAACTACGAGCAGTACTTC. Translation: CASSLQGLNYEQYF.

The chain recombines TRBV19 with TRBJ1-1, with D possibly TRBD1 on 5 matching bases. This CDR3 has 18 residues. Deletions cut 5 bases from V and 4 bases from J, with 26 bases between. Germline loops: CDR1 LNHDA, CDR2 SQIVND (reference sequence). The CDR3 protein is CASSVQGGRPAEGTEAFF. The CDR3 coding sequence is TGTGCCAGTAGTGTCCAGGGTGGCCGGCCGGCGGAGGGCACTGAAGCTTTCTTT. Supplemented by reference TRBV19 and TRBJ1-1, the full variable domain reads DGGITQSPKYLFRKEGQNVTLSCEQNLNHDAMYWYRQDPGQGLRLIYYSQIVNDFQKGDIAEGYSVSREKKESFPLTVTSAQKNPTAFYLCASSVQGGRPAEGTEAFFGQGTRLTVV.

This sequence joins TRBV19 and TRBJ1-5; TRBD1 aligns across 9 bases. The CDR3 is 15 residues long. Per the germline V gene, CDR1 is LNHDA and CDR2 is SQIVND (reference sequence). J gave up 2 bases and V 5 bases, and 4 bases lay outside the gene matches. The CDR3 is CASSRDRGGNQPQHF. The CDR3 DNA reads TGTGCCAGTAGTCGCGACAGGGGGGGCAATCAGCCCCAGCATTTT.

V gene TRBV9 combines with J gene TRBJ2-1; TRBD2 matches 9 bases. The CDR3 spans 15 residues. CDR1 is SGDLS, CDR2 YYNGEE, per germline. V lost 4 bases, J lost 5 bases, and 7 bases stayed unmatched. The CDR3 loop reads CASSPLAGIDNEQFF. CDR3 bases: TGTGCCAGCAGCCCCCTAGCGGGGATCGACAATGAGCAGTTCTTC.

Turning to this clone: The junction differs from germline at one of its ends, possibly a read error. This chain uses TRBV6-8 with TRBJ2-3; D remains unclear. The CDR3 totals 13 residues. The germline V gene has CDR1 MNHGY and CDR2 SAAAGT. CDR3 amino acids: CAISGADADTQYF. CDR3 in DNA: TGTGCCATCAGTGGAGCTGACGCAGATACGCAGTATTTT.

By sample share, this clone is medium-sized (0.01 to 0.1%). The chain joins TRBV11-3 to TRBJ2-2, with D possibly being TRBD1 (6 bases). This CDR3 is 14 amino acids long. Germline values: CDR1 SGHNT, CDR2 YENEEA. Trimming cost V 5 bases and J 1 base, with 8 bases left between them. The CDR3 DNA reads as TGTGCCAGCAGCCAGGACAGGAACACCGGGGAGCTGTTTTTT. Its protein is CASSQDRNTGELFF.

A few counts support this clone. This chain joins TRBV5-1 and TRBJ1-4; D may be TRBD1 (6 bases). Trimming stripped 0 bases from V and 7 bases from J, with 10 bases between. The CDR3 covers 14 residues. Germline CDR1 reads SGHRS; CDR2 reads YFSETQ. The CDR3 DNA sequence: TGCGCCAGCAGCTTGGGGGGGGGCGGTGAAAAACTGTTTTTT. Translated, it gives CASSLGGGGEKLFF.

This clone was counted between two and nine times. The chain joins TRBV9 to TRBJ1-2; 7 bases line up with TRBD1. The V segment lost 0 bases and the J segment 5 bases; nucleotides outside the gene matches: 7. CDR3 length: 15 residues. Looked up from germline, CDR1 is SGDLS and CDR2 is YYNGEE. CDR3 coding DNA: TGTGCCAGCAGCGTAGACTCGACAGGGCCATATGGCTACACCTTC. This encodes CASSVDSTGPYGYTF.

This clone counts as medium-sized. The chain recombines TRBV6-8 with TRBJ2-7, with D possibly being TRBD1 (6 bases). The germline V gene encodes CDR1 MNHGY and CDR2 SAAAGT. Between the trimmed V and J ends, which lost 6 bases and 7 bases, there was a span of 16 bases. The CDR3 is made up of 13 amino acids. CDR3 coding DNA: TGTGCCAGCAGACCAACAGGGTACGAGGAGCAGTACTTC. Translating gives CASRPTGYEEQYF.

This chain links TRBV6-8 with TRBJ2-7, with D unclear. The CDR3 is 15 amino acids. Germline CDR1 reads MNHGY; CDR2 reads SAAAGT. Trimming took off 6 bases at V and 3 bases at J, with 18 bases between the two ends. Written as DNA, the CDR3 is TGTGCCAGCAGCCCGAGAGGAGTCTATATCTACGAGCAGTACTTC. This codes for CASSPRGVYIYEQYF.

This clone came up many times. V is TRBV11-3 and J is TRBJ2-1; tentatively, D is TRBD1 or TRBD2 (5 bases each). V shed 6 bases and J shed 0 bases, with 12 bases lying between them. The V gene's germline CDR1 is SGHNT and CDR2 YENEEA. This CDR3 has 15 amino acids. The DNA for the CDR3 is TGTGCCAGCAGACCGAGGGGCTACTCCTACAATGAGCAGTTCTTC. Amino acids: CASRPRGYSYNEQFF. Full variable domain (rest looked up from reference TRBV11-3 and TRBJ2-1): EAGVVQSPRYKIIEKKQPVAFWCNPISGHNTLYWYLQNLGQGPELLIRYENEEAVDDSQLPKDRFSAERLKGVDSTLKIQPAELGDSAVYLCASRPRGYSYNEQFFGPGTRLTVL.

This clone was detected many times. The chain joins TRBV11-3 to TRBJ1-5; D perhaps matches TRBD1 (5 bases). This CDR3 is 15 amino acids long. Trimming took off 5 bases at V and 2 bases at J, with 13 bases between the two ends. Per the germline V gene, CDR1 is SGHNT and CDR2 is YENEEA. The CDR3 here is CASSTRGLGNQPQHF. The CDR3 nucleotides read TGTGCCAGCAGCACCCGGGGGTTGGGCAATCAGCCCCAGCATTTT.

This chain links TRBV6-8 with TRBJ2-3; D gene unclear. CDR3 length: 14 residues. Germline CDR1 reads MNHGY; CDR2 reads SAAAGT. The V end lost 5 bases, the J end lost 2 bases, and 11 bases lay between the germline ends. CDR3 in amino acids: CASSDRPFTDTQYF. DNA for the CDR3: TGTGCCAGCAGTGACCGACCCTTCACAGATACGCAGTATTTT.

This clone is medium-sized. The V gene is TRBV11-3, the J gene TRBJ2-7; no definite D call. The V end was cut by 2 bases, the J end by 2 bases, with 10 bases between. CDR3 length: 14 amino acids. Germline loops: CDR1 SGHNT, CDR2 YENEEA. For the CDR3, the DNA is TGTGCCAGCAGCTTATTATCTGTACCCTACGAGCAGTACTTC. The encoded protein is CASSLLSVPYEQYF.